This TCR beta chain was recovered during a study of blood T cells in healthy people across ages. Samples each yielded at least 5 micrograms of total RNA. Study-wide findings and caveats: Naive T cell percentage strongly correlated with TCR beta diversity. Whereas aged donors had fewer naive CD4+ cells, long-lived donors had more of them and higher diversity.

For the second PCR, which ran for about 6 to 11 cycles, a sample-barcoded 5' primer and a J-beta primer mix were used. Each of the cDNA molecules was tagged by a template-switch adaptor with 12 random nucleotides. TCRdb used MiXCR to reprocess the 5' RACE reads, holding one entry per CDR3 protein. Among approximately 1,000,000 distinct CDR3 sequences listed, under 45% were seen once. This clonotype has a count of ten or more. Its antigen is still unknown. Trimming took off 6 bases at V and 5 bases at J, with 11 bases between the two ends. This CDR3 has 11 amino acids. CDR1 and CDR2 (germline): SQVTM, ANQGSEA.

The material sequenced was blood. The V call is TRBV29-1, the J call TRBJ2-7, with D possibly being TRBD2 (6 bases). This clonotype originated in a woman aged 60 to 75 in good health. The CDR3, as DNA: TGCAGCGTAGCGGGCGGGGACGAGCAGTACTTC. Protein: CSVAGGDEQYF.